The present TCR beta chain was sequenced within a study of Graves' ophthalmopathy and Graves' hyperthyroidism. The CDR3 contains 16 residues. Trimming shortened V by 2 bases and J by 1 base, and 15 bases separated the two germline ends. The V gene's germline CDR1 is MNHEY and CDR2 SVGAGI. Study conclusions and caveats: Blood also contained most of the expanded thyroid clonotypes above 0.001 frequency. The model's prediction of ophthalmopathy progression had just over 70% sensitivity and roughly 77% specificity.

Comment on this clonotype: Its specificity is unknown.

RNA served as the template for amplifying TCR beta CDR3 regions. RT-PCR was first run with HTBI primers, then multiplex PCR in a second round. TCRdb recomputed calls from the multiplex PCR reads with MiXCR, one row per CDR3 protein. This table has under 200,000 distinct CDR3 sequences, roughly 37% appearing once. Clinicians diagnosed using symptoms, serum thyroxine, TRAb, thyroid ultrasound and orbital computed tomography. The chain recombines TRBV6-5 with TRBJ2-7; D possibly matches TRBD1 or TRBD2 (5 bases each). Sequenced sample: peripheral blood. The receptor comes from a woman aged 40 to 49 with Graves' ophthalmopathy. The CDR3 DNA follows: TGTGCCAGCAGTTACAGCCCGGGGCCGGTTTCCTACGAGCAGTACTTC. Encoded protein: CASSYSPGPVSYEQYF.